Following are 2 T cell receptor beta chains from one sample sequenced in a study of T cells in Graves' hyperthyroidism and ophthalmopathy. The source material, RNA transcripts, was used to amplify TCR beta CDR3 regions. Researchers ran a first-round RT-PCR on the TCR CDR3 using the HTBI primer set. MiXCR, applied by TCRdb to the multiplex PCR reads, yields one record per CDR3 protein. This table has about 320,000 distinct CDR3 sequences, approximately 16% appearing once. Material: blood. The receptors were sampled from a young man with Graves' hyperthyroidism.

This clonotype turned up a few times. This rearrangement joins TRBV9 to TRBJ2-1, with 9 bases lining up with TRBD2. This CDR3 has 16 amino acids. Germline lookup yields CDR1 SGDLS and CDR2 YYNGEE. The trim removed 0 bases at V and 6 bases at J, leaving 7 bases unmatched. The CDR3 sequence: CASSVDPAGGSNEQFF. Written as DNA, the CDR3 is TGTGCCAGCAGCGTAGACCCCGCGGGAGGGAGCAATGAGCAGTTCTTC.

The V call is TRBV2, the J call TRBJ2-3; 13 bases line up with TRBD2. CDR1 and CDR2 (germline): SNHLY, FYNNEI. With 6 bases clipped from V and 5 bases from J, the junction kept 2 bases outside the gene matches. This CDR3 region has 14 residues. This chain's CDR3 is CASRLAGGIDTQYF. The CDR3 region has the DNA TGTGCCAGCAGACTAGCGGGAGGGATAGATACGCAGTATTTT.